These T cell receptor beta chains were read from a single sample in a study of CD8 T cell repertoires and HIV-1 epitope variants. Data came from immunoSEQ multiplex PCR; TCRdb stores just in-frame clones and leaves some out. Of thousands of clones listed, under 80% are singletons. For these receptors, no antigen is known. Sequences were obtained from cultured CD8+ T cells derived from PBMCs. Receptor source: a male donor with HIV. Each CDR3 is given with its conserved first and last residue. Each record gives: J gene, D gene, clone size, V gene, CDR3 protein, CDR3 DNA. The D gene is left open where the match is weak. Size values are once, few and many counts, or a class for expanded clones, and some rows have none.

j_gene: TRBJ2-7; d_gene: TRBD2; abundance: .; v_gene: TRBV9; CDR3aa: CASSVSGGRNYEQYF; CDR3nt: TGTGCCAGCAGCGTCTCCGGCGGGAGGAATTACGAGCAGTACTTC
j_gene: TRBJ1-2; d_gene: .; abundance: .; v_gene: TRBV2; CDR3aa: CASSEKGNYGYTF; CDR3nt: TGTGCCAGCAGTGAAAAGGGTAACTATGGCTACACCTTC
j_gene: TRBJ2-3; d_gene: .; abundance: .; v_gene: TRBV28; CDR3aa: CASRYTDTQYF; CDR3nt: TGTGCCAGCAGGTACACAGATACGCAGTATTTT
j_gene: TRBJ1-4; d_gene: TRBD1; abundance: .; v_gene: TRBV15; CDR3aa: CATSRDRDRPNEKLFF; CDR3nt: TGTGCCACCAGCAGAGATCGGGACAGACCTAATGAAAAACTGTTTTTT
j_gene: TRBJ1-2; d_gene: TRBD1; abundance: once; v_gene: TRBV28; CDR3aa: CASSIGTGHGYTF; CDR3nt: TGTGCCAGCAGTATCGGGACAGGTCATGGCTACACCTTC
j_gene: TRBJ2-6; d_gene: .; abundance: few; v_gene: TRBV6-5; CDR3aa: CASTLVSGANVLTF; CDR3nt: TGTGCCAGCACCTTAGTATCTGGGGCCAACGTCCTGACTTTC
j_gene: TRBJ1-5; d_gene: .; abundance: .; v_gene: TRBV28; CDR3aa: CASSIVTGTNQPQHF; CDR3nt: TGTGCCAGCAGCATTGTGACAGGAACCAATCAGCCCCAGCATTTT
j_gene: TRBJ2-2; d_gene: TRBD2; abundance: .; v_gene: TRBV28; CDR3aa: CASSPLAGAGTGELFF; CDR3nt: TGTGCCAGCAGCCCGCTAGCGGGGGCGGGGACCGGGGAGCTGTTTTTT
j_gene: TRBJ2-1; d_gene: .; abundance: .; v_gene: TRBV28; CDR3aa: CASSLGYRFLIGNEQFF; CDR3nt: TGTGCCAGCAGTTTAGGATACAGGTTCTTGATCGGCAATGAGCAGTTCTTC
j_gene: TRBJ2-3; d_gene: TRBD2; abundance: .; v_gene: TRBV5-5; CDR3aa: CASSLGLALDTQYF; CDR3nt: TGTGCCAGCAGCTTGGGACTAGCGCTGGATACGCAGTATTTT
j_gene: TRBJ2-1; d_gene: TRBD1; abundance: .; v_gene: TRBV19; CDR3aa: CASSILLDREQFF; CDR3nt: TGTGCCAGTAGTATTCTTCTGGACAGGGAGCAGTTCTTC
j_gene: TRBJ2-7; d_gene: TRBD1; abundance: .; v_gene: TRBV5-1; CDR3aa: CASSLPGQTYEQYF; CDR3nt: TGCGCCAGCAGCTTACCGGGACAGACCTACGAGCAGTACTTC
j_gene: TRBJ2-1; d_gene: TRBD2; abundance: .; v_gene: TRBV7-9; CDR3aa: CASSLGTRGNNEQFF; CDR3nt: TGTGCCAGCAGCTTAGGGACTAGGGGAAACAATGAGCAGTTCTTC
j_gene: TRBJ1-1; d_gene: .; abundance: .; v_gene: TRBV9; CDR3aa: CAGSVDGGDTEAFF; CDR3nt: TGTGCCGGCAGCGTAGACGGGGGGGACACTGAAGCTTTCTTT
j_gene: TRBJ2-5; d_gene: TRBD2; abundance: .; v_gene: TRBV5-4; CDR3aa: CASSLDWGGQETQYF; CDR3nt: TGTGCCAGCAGCTTGGACTGGGGGGGGCAAGAGACCCAGTACTTC
j_gene: TRBJ2-5; d_gene: .; abundance: .; v_gene: TRBV7-9; CDR3aa: CASSLGTVRPYQETQYF; CDR3nt: TGTGCCAGCAGCTTGGGTACGGTGAGGCCGTACCAAGAGACCCAGTACTTC
j_gene: TRBJ2-7; d_gene: TRBD2; abundance: .; v_gene: TRBV7-6; CDR3aa: CASSLLADSSYEQYF; CDR3nt: TGTGCCAGCAGCTTACTAGCGGATAGCTCCTACGAGCAGTACTTC
j_gene: TRBJ2-7; d_gene: .; abundance: .; v_gene: TRBV9; CDR3aa: CASSAEQGYEQYF; CDR3nt: TGTGCCAGCAGCGCCGAGCAGGGCTACGAGCAGTACTTC
j_gene: TRBJ1-5; d_gene: TRBD1; abundance: few; v_gene: TRBV6-1; CDR3aa: CASSEALRWRGGQINQPQHF; CDR3nt: TGTGCCAGCAGTGAAGCGCTTCGGTGGCGGGGGGGACAGATCAATCAGCCCCAGCATTTT
j_gene: TRBJ2-2; d_gene: .; abundance: few; v_gene: TRBV6-5; CDR3aa: CASSYYRTANTGELFF; CDR3nt: TGTGCCAGCAGTTACTACAGGACAGCGAACACCGGGGAGCTGTTTTTT
j_gene: TRBJ2-5; d_gene: TRBD2; abundance: .; v_gene: TRBV5-4; CDR3aa: CASRPDFSGGAETQYF; CDR3nt: TGTGCCAGCAGACCGGATTTCAGCGGGGGGGCAGAGACCCAGTACTTC
j_gene: TRBJ1-4; d_gene: .; abundance: .; v_gene: TRBV6-6; CDR3aa: CASSYVQGGEKLFF; CDR3nt: TGTGCCAGCAGTTACGTCCAGGGAGGGGAAAAACTGTTTTTT
j_gene: TRBJ1-1; d_gene: .; abundance: .; v_gene: TRBV20-1; CDR3aa: CSARGVAEAFF; CDR3nt: TGCAGTGCTAGGGGGGTGGCTGAAGCTTTCTTT